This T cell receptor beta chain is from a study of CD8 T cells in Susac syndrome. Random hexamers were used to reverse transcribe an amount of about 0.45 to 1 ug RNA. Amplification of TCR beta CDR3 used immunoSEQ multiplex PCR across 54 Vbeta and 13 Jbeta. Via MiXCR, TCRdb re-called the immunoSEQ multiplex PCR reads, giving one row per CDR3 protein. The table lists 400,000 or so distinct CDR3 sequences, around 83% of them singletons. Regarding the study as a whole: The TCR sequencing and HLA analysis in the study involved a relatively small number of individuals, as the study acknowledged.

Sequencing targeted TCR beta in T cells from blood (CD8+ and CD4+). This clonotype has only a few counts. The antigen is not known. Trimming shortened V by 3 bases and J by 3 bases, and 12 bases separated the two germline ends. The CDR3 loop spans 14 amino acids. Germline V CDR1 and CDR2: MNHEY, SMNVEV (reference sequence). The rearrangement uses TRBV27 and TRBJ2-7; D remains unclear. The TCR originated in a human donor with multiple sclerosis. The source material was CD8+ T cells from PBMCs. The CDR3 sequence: CASSLAPDVYEQYF. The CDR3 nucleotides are TGTGCCAGCAGTTTGGCCCCCGACGTCTACGAGCAGTACTTC.